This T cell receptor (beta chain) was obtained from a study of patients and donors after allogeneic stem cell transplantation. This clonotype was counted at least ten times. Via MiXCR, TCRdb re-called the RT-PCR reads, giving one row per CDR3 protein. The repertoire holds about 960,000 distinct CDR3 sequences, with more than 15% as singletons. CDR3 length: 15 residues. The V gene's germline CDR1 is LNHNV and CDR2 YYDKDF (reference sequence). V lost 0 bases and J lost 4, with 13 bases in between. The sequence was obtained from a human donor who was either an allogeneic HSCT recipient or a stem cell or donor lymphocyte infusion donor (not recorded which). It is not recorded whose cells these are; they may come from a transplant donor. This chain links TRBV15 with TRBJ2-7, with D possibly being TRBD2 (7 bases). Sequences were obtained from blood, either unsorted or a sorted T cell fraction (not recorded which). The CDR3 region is CATSRDGGALYEQYF. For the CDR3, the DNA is TGTGCCACCAGCAGAGATGGGGGGGCTCTTTACGAGCAGTACTTC.